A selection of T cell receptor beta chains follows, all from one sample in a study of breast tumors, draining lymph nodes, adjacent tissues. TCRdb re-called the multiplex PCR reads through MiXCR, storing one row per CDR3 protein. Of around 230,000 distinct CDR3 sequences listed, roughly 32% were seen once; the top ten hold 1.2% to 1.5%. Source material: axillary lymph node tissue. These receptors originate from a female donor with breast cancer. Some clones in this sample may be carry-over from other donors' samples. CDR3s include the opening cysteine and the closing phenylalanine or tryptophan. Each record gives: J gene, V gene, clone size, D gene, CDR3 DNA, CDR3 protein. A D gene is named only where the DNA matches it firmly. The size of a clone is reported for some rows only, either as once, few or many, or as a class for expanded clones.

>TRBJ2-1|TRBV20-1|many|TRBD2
TGCAGTTCGTGGGGACTAGCGGGCCCAGGCTATGAGCAGTTCTTC
CSSWGLAGPGYEQFF
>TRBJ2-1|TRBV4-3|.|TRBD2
TGCGCCAGCAGCCAACCCCCAGCGGGGACGGGGACCTACAATGAGCAGTTCTTC
CASSQPPAGTGTYNEQFF
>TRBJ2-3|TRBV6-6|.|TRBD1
TGTGCCAGCAGTCACTCGAGGACAGGGACAACAGATACGCAGTATTTT
CASSHSRTGTTDTQYF
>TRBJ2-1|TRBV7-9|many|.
TGTGCCAGCAGCGGAGACACCTACAATGAGCAGTTCTTC
CASSGDTYNEQFF
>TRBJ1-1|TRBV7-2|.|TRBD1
TGTGCCAGCAGTCGAGACAGGGGGTTAAACACTGAAGCTTTCTTT
CASSRDRGLNTEAFF
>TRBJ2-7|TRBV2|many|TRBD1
TGTGCCAGCAGTATCCACAGGGGGCTCGAGCAGTACTTC
CASSIHRGLEQYF
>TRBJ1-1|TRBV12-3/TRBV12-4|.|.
TGTGCCAGCAGACTCGGGGGGGCGGGCACTGAAGCTTTCTTT
CASRLGGAGTEAFF
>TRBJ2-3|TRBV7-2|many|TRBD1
TGTGCCAGCAGCTTGAAGGGGGCAGGCAGGGGGCACGATACGCAGTATTTT
CASSLKGAGRGHDTQYF
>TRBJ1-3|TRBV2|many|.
TGTGCCAGCAGTAAAGACAGATCTGGAAACACCATATATTTT
CASSKDRSGNTIYF
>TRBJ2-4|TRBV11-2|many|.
TGTGCCAGCAGCTTTGGGGGGGCTATGTCCAAAAACATTCAGTACTTC
CASSFGGAMSKNIQYF
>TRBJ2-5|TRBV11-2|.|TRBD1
TGTGCCAGCAGCTTAGATCTAGGACAGGGTGGCCTCCAAGAGACCCAGTACTTC
CASSLDLGQGGLQETQYF
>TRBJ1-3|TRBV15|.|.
TGTGCCACCAGCAGAGCCCTTACGAGGCAGGGAAACACCATATATTTT
CATSRALTRQGNTIYF
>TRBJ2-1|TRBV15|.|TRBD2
TGTGCCACCAGCAGGGACAGCGGGAGTCTCTACAATGAGCAGTTCTTC
CATSRDSGSLYNEQFF
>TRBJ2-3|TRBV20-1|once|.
TGCAGTGCTAGAGGAAGTGGCAAGGGGCCAGCGTGCACAGATACGCAGTATTTT
CSARGSGKGPACTDTQYF
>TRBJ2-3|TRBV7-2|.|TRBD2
TGTGCCAGCAGCTTCGGAAGTACTAGCGGGAACAATGAGCAGTATTTT
CASSFGSTSGNNEQYF
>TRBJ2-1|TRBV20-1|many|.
TGCAGTGCTAGAACGGGGAGGAACCCTTCCGCGAATGAGCAGTTCTTC
CSARTGRNPSANEQFF
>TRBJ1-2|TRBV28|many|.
TGTGCCAGCAGTTTAGCGGGGTCGTTGGGCTACACCTTC
CASSLAGSLGYTF
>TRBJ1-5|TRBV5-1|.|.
TGCGCCAGCAGCTTGGGACTAGCGGGCTACAATGAGCATTTT
CASSLGLAGYNEHF
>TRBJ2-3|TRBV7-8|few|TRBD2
TGTGCCAGCAGCTTAGGGGTCCGGGCGGGAGGTGTGTATTTT
CASSLGVRAGGVYF
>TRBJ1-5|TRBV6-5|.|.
TGTGCCAGCAGTTGGACGGACGGGGATCAGCCCCGGCATTTT
CASSWTDGDQPRHF
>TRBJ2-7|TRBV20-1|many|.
TGCAGTGCTAGTCCCAGCGCTTACTCCTACGAGCAGTACTTC
CSASPSAYSYEQYF
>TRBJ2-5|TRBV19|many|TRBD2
TGTGCCAGTAGCCTCTTTCCGGGAGGGCCAGAAGAGACCCAGTACTTC
CASSLFPGGPEETQYF
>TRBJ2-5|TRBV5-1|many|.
TGCGCCAGCAGCTTGGGTTGGGTAGGTGACACCCAGTACTTC
CASSLGWVGDTQYF
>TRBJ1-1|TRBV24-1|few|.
TGTGCCACTCGGGGGGGCCATAACACTGAAGCTTTCTTT
CATRGGHNTEAFF
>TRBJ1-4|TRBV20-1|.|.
TGCAGTGCTAGGTACACGGACTACAATGCAAAACTGTTTTTT
CSARYTDYNAKLFF
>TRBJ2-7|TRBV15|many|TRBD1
TGTGCCACCAGCAGAGATCCGGGACAGGGCAACGAGCAGTACTTC
CATSRDPGQGNEQYF
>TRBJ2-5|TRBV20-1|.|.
TGCAGTGCTTGCCGGGGAGCCCAAGAGACCCAGTACTTC
CSACRGAQETQYF
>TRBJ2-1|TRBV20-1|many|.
TGCAGTGCTAGGATAAGGGGGTCCGATGAGCAGTTCTTC
CSARIRGSDEQFF
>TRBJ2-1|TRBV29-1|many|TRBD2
TGCAGCGTCCTTAAGACTAGCGGGATCTCTAGCTCCTACAATGAGCAGTTCTTC
CSVLKTSGISSSYNEQFF
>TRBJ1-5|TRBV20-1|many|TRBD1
TGCAGTGCTATATCCGGGACAGGGAATGGTCAGCCCCAGCATTTT
CSAISGTGNGQPQHF
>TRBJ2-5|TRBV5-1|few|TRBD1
TGCGCCAGCAGCTTGGGGGACAGGGCAGACACCCAGTACTTC
CASSLGDRADTQYF
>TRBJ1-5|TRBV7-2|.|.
TGTGCCAGCAGCTTAGTAGAGGATTACCTGTACGAGCATTTT
CASSLVEDYLYEHF
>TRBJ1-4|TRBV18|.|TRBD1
TGTGCCAGCTCGTCTACAGGGACAGCAACTAATGAAAAACTGTTTTTT
CASSSTGTATNEKLFF
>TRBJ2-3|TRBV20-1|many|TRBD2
TGCAGTGCTAGAGATAGTAGCGGGAGCGCAGATACGCAGTATTTT
CSARDSSGSADTQYF